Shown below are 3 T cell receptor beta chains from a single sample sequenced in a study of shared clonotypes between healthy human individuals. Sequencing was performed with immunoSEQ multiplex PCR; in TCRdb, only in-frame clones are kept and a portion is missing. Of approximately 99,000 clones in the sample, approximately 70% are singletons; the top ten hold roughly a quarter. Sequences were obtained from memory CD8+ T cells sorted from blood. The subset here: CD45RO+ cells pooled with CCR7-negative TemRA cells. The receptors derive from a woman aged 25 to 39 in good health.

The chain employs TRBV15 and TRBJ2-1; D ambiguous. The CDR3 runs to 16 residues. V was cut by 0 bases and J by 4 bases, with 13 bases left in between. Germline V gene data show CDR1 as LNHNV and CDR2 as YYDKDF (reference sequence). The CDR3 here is CATSREVGYGYNEQFF. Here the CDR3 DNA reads TGTGCCACCAGCAGAGAGGTGGGGTATGGGTACAATGAGCAGTTCTTC.

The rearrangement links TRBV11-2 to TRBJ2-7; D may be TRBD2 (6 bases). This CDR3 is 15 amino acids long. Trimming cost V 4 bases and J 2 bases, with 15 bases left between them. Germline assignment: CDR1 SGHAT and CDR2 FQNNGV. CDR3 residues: CASSSVRGLPYEQYF. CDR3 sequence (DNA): TGTGCCAGCAGCTCAGTACGCGGACTACCCTACGAGCAGTACTTC. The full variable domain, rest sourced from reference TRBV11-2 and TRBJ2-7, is EAGVAQSPRYKIIEKRQSVAFWCNPISGHATLYWYQQILGQGPKLLIQFQNNGVVDDSQLPKDRFSAERLKGVDSTLKIQPAKLEDSAVYLCASSSVRGLPYEQYFGPGTRLTVT.

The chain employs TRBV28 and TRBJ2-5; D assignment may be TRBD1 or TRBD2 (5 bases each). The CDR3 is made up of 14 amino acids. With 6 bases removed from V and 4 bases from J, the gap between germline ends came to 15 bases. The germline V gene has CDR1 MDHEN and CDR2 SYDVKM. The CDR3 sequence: CASSRQPGRETQYF. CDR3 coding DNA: TGTGCCAGCAGCAGACAGCCAGGGAGAGAGACCCAGTACTTC.